This TCR beta chain was captured by sequencing in a study of preoperative IRX-2 immunotherapy in early breast cancer. The treatment here: preoperative locoregional IRX-2 cytokine immunotherapy. Samples came from a phase Ib trial of preoperative locoregional IRX-2 cytokine immunotherapy. CDR3 length: 14 residues. Germline V CDR1 and CDR2: LNHNV, YYDKDF (reference sequence). Losses at the gene ends were 3 bases for V and 3 bases for J; bases not matched to a gene: 4. Here immunoSEQ multiplex PCR was the method, and the copy in TCRdb shows in-frame clones only, minus some. The sample includes about 33,000 clones, roughly 86% seen only once; the top ten take 1.5% to 2%.

The source material was tumor tissue, sampled after IRX-2 immunotherapy. This receptor was taken from a human donor with breast cancer. The chain is built from TRBV15 and TRBJ1-1, with TRBD1 matching over 7 bases. CDR3 coding DNA: TGTGCCACCAGCAGGGACAGGTGGGACACTGAAGCTTTCTTT. It specifies CATSRDRWDTEAFF.